Listed below are T cell receptor beta chains from one sample, sequenced in a study of blood T cell repertoires in COVID-19. Clones were read by immunoSEQ multiplex PCR, and TCRdb kept only the in-frame ones, dropping some. Of roughly 200,000 clones in the sample, 80% to 90% are singletons; the top ten hold roughly 6.2%. Sequenced sample: peripheral blood. The source is a man aged 55 to 70 who had recovered from COVID-19. CDR3s include the opening cysteine and the closing phenylalanine or tryptophan. The D gene is left open where the match is weak. Where a row states a size, it is once, few, many or the class of an expanded clone; other rows omit it.

d_call j_call v_call clone_size cdr3_aa cdr3_nt
TRBD2 TRBJ2-1 TRBV19 NA CASSISGSRGSRNEQFF TGTGCCAGTAGTATTTCCGGCTCTCGCGGGAGTAGGAATGAGCAGTTCTTC
NA TRBJ2-1 TRBV3-1/TRBV3-2 NA CASSLLGSYNEQFF TGTGCCAGCAGCCTACTTGGCTCCTACAATGAGCAGTTCTTC
TRBD1 TRBJ1-3 TRBV6-1 NA CASSETGQGSGNTIYF TGTGCCAGCAGTGAAACGGGACAGGGCTCTGGAAACACCATATATTTT
TRBD2 TRBJ2-3 TRBV10-2 NA CASSPTSGSPDTQYF TGCGCCAGCAGCCCCACTAGCGGGAGTCCAGATACGCAGTATTTT
NA TRBJ1-5 TRBV6-6 NA CASSSSPAGTGAQHF TGTGCCAGCAGTTCCTCCCCAGCGGGGACTGGGGCCCAGCATTTT
NA TRBJ1-1 TRBV5-1 NA CASSQGSMNTEAFF TGCGCCAGCAGTCAGGGATCCATGAACACTGAAGCTTTCTTT
NA TRBJ2-2 TRBV28 NA CASSFTRQANTGELFF TGTGCCAGCAGTTTTACCAGACAGGCGAACACCGGGGAGCTGTTTTTT
NA TRBJ1-1 TRBV7-9 NA CASSLDGVAETEAFF TGTGCCAGCAGCTTAGATGGAGTGGCTGAGACTGAAGCTTTCTTT
TRBD2 TRBJ2-1 TRBV7-2 NA CASSLRSASGDEQFF TGTGCCAGCAGCTTAAGGTCCGCTAGCGGCGATGAGCAGTTCTTC
TRBD1 TRBJ1-4 TRBV7-3 NA CASSFGQGAAEKLFF TGTGCCAGCAGCTTCGGACAGGGGGCGGCTGAAAAACTGTTTTTT
NA TRBJ2-7 TRBV3-1/TRBV3-2 NA CASSQGSVYEQYF TGTGCCAGCAGCCAAGGGTCGGTCTACGAGCAGTACTTC
NA TRBJ1-1 TRBV7-9 NA CASSFLVAGPEAFF TGTGCCAGCAGCTTTTTGGTGGCGGGGCCTGAAGCTTTCTTT
TRBD2 TRBJ2-2 TRBV19 once CASSMAGGRNTGELFF TGTGCCAGTAGTATGGCGGGGGGGCGGAACACCGGGGAGCTGTTTTTT
NA TRBJ1-1 TRBV7-9 NA CASSLLGDTEAFF TGTGCCAGCAGCCTACTGGGCGACACTGAAGCTTTCTTT
NA TRBJ2-7 TRBV9 many CASSVGSASSYEQYF TGTGCCAGCAGCGTAGGGTCAGCGAGCTCCTACGAGCAGTACTTC
NA TRBJ1-1 TRBV30 NA CAWRPQGYTEAFF TGTGCCTGGAGGCCTCAGGGTTACACTGAAGCTTTCTTT
TRBD1 TRBJ2-3 TRBV10-3 once CAAGQGATDTQYF TGTGCCGCGGGACAGGGGGCTACAGATACGCAGTATTTT
NA TRBJ2-5 TRBV7-2 NA CASSLGRVLPTETQYF TGTGCCAGCAGCTTAGGACGGGTTCTTCCCACAGAGACCCAGTACTTC
TRBD2 TRBJ2-7 TRBV7-6 NA CASSSAGTAGGEQYF TGTGCCAGCAGCTCCGCGGGGACGGCGGGGGGCGAGCAGTACTTC
TRBD1 TRBJ1-1 TRBV5-4 NA CASSRDRFAEAFF TGTGCCAGCAGCCGGGACAGGTTCGCTGAAGCTTTCTTT
NA TRBJ2-1 TRBV9 NA CASSVVEGGYNEQFF TGTGCCAGCAGCGTAGTTGAGGGGGGGTACAATGAGCAGTTCTTC
TRBD2 TRBJ2-3 TRBV9 NA CASSSRPGTSGVFTDTQYF TGTGCCAGCAGCTCTCGACCTGGGACTAGCGGGGTTTTCACAGATACGCAGTATTTT
TRBD2 TRBJ2-3 TRBV14 NA CASSQDPGLAGGQTQYF TGTGCCAGCAGCCAAGATCCTGGACTAGCGGGGGGGCAGACGCAGTATTTT
TRBD2 TRBJ2-1 TRBV19 NA CASSIRSSGSYNEQFF TGTGCCAGTAGTATCCGGTCTAGCGGGAGTTACAATGAGCAGTTCTTC
NA TRBJ2-7 TRBV2 NA CASKVGAYEQYF TGTGCCAGCAAGGTGGGCGCCTACGAGCAGTACTTC
NA TRBJ2-7 TRBV12-3/TRBV12-4 NA CASSFAPTYEQYF TGTGCCAGCAGTTTCGCACCTACCTACGAGCAGTACTTC
TRBD2 TRBJ2-5 TRBV5-4 NA CASSFAGLAGLETQYF TGTGCCAGCAGCTTTGCGGGACTAGCGGGACTGGAGACCCAGTACTTC
NA TRBJ2-7 TRBV19 few CASSIRYWRAPETYEQYF TGTGCCAGTAGTATAAGGTACTGGCGGGCCCCGGAAACCTACGAGCAGTACTTC
NA TRBJ2-1 TRBV27 few CASSSDSYYNEQFF TGTGCCAGCAGTTCCGACAGTTACTACAATGAGCAGTTCTTC
NA TRBJ1-6 TRBV2 NA CASNNRWQGEKNSPLHF TGTGCCAGCAATAATCGGTGGCAGGGTGAAAAGAATTCACCCCTCCACTTT
NA TRBJ2-3 TRBV19 NA CASSIWEKGAAQYF TGTGCCAGTAGTATATGGGAGAAGGGAGCAGCGCAGTATTTT
TRBD2 TRBJ2-5 TRBV29-1 NA CSVGPAGGQETQYF TGCAGCGTTGGGCCAGCGGGGGGTCAAGAGACCCAGTACTTC
NA TRBJ2-2 TRBV14 NA CASSQMGGNTGELFF TGTGCCAGCAGCCAAATGGGAGGGAACACCGGGGAGCTGTTTTTT
NA TRBJ1-5 TRBV5-6 NA CASSWGGAGGSNQPQHF TGTGCCAGCAGCTGGGGTGGGGCGGGGGGAAGCAATCAGCCCCAGCATTTT
NA TRBJ2-3 TRBV19 NA CASSLPGSPRGPDTQYF TGTGCCAGTAGTCTACCCGGGAGCCCCCGTGGTCCAGATACGCAGTATTTT
TRBD1 TRBJ2-5 TRBV24-1 NA CATSPRDRAQETQYF TGTGCCACCAGTCCCCGGGACAGGGCCCAAGAGACCCAGTACTTC
TRBD2 TRBJ2-1 TRBV27 NA CASSPVAGGSYNEQFF TGTGCCAGCAGTCCGGTAGCGGGAGGGTCCTACAATGAGCAGTTCTTC
NA TRBJ1-4 TRBV6-5 NA CASSREFINEKLFF TGTGCCAGCAGCCGGGAGTTTATAAATGAAAAACTGTTTTTT
NA TRBJ2-5 TRBV5-6 NA CASSLVPREETQYF TGTGCCAGCAGCTTGGTACCCAGGGAAGAGACCCAGTACTTC
TRBD1 TRBJ1-1 TRBV4-2 NA CASSQRQGTNTEAFF TGTGCCAGCAGCCAGCGACAGGGGACCAACACTGAAGCTTTCTTT
TRBD1 TRBJ1-4 TRBV7-9 NA CASSPGTDGNEKLFF TGTGCCAGCAGCCCCGGGACAGATGGGAATGAAAAACTGTTTTTT